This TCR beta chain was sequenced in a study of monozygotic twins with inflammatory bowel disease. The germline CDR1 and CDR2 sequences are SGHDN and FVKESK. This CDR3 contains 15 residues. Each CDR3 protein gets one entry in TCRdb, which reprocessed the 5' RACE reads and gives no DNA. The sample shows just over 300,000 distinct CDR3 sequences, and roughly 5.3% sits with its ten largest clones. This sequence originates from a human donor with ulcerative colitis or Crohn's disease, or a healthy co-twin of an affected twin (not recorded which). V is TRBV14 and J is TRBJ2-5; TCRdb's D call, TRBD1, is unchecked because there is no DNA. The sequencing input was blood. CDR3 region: CASSQDDRAGETQYF.